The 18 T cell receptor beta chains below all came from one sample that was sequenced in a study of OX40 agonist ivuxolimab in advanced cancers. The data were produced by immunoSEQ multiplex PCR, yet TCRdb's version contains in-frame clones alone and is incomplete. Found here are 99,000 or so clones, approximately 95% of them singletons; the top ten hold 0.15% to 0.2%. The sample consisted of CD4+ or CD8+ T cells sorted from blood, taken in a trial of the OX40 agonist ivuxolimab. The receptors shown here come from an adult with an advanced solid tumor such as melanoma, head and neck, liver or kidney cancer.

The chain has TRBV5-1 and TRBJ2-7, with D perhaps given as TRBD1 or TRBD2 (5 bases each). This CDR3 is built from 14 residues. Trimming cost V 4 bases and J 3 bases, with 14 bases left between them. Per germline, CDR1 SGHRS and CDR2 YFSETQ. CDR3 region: CASSIRGQSYEQYF. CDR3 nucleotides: TGCGCCAGCAGCATCCGGGGCCAAAGCTACGAGCAGTACTTC.

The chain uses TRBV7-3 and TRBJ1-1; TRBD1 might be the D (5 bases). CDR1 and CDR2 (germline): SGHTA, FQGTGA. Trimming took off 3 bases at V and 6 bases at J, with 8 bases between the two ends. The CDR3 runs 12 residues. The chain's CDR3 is CASSFMGAEAFF. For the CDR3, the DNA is TGTGCCAGCAGCTTTATGGGGGCTGAAGCTTTCTTT.

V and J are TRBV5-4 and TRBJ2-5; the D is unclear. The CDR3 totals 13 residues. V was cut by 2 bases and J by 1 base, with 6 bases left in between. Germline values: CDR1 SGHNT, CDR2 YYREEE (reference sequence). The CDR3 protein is CASSFPRQETQYF. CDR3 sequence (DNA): TGTGCCAGCAGCTTCCCCCGCCAAGAGACCCAGTACTTC.

CDR3 nucleotide sequence: TGTGCCCGTAGCGGGGGGTTTAAAACCGGGGAGCTGTTTTTT. This codes for CARSGGFKTGELFF. This chain connects TRBV2 to TRBJ2-2, with 10 bases matching TRBD2. Trimming at V came to 11 bases and at J to 5 bases, leaving 8 bases not matched to a gene. CDR1 is SNHLY, CDR2 FYNNEI, per germline. The CDR3 covers 14 residues.

DNA of the CDR3: TGTGCCAGCGCGCCGACCGGGACGGCCAACTACGAGCAGTACTTC. Translating gives CASAPTGTANYEQYF. The chain employs TRBV6-5 and TRBJ2-7; perhaps D is TRBD1 or TRBD2 (5 bases each). V dropped 8 bases and J dropped 3 bases, with 20 bases sitting between them. Germline V CDR1 and CDR2: MNHEY, SVGAGI. The CDR3 consists of 15 residues.

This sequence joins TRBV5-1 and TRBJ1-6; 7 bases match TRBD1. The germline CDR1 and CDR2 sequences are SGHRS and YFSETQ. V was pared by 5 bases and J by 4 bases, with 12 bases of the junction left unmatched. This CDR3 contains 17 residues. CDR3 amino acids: CASSRTSDRTYNSPLHF. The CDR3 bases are TGCGCCAGCAGTCGGACTTCGGACAGGACTTATAATTCACCCCTCCACTTT.

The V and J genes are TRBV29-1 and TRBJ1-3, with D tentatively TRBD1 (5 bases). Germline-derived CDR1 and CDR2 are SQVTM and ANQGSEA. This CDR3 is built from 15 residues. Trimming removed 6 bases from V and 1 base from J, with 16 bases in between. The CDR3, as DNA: TGCAGCGTGGGACTCGGGGACGCTTCTGGAAACACCATATATTTT. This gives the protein CSVGLGDASGNTIYF.

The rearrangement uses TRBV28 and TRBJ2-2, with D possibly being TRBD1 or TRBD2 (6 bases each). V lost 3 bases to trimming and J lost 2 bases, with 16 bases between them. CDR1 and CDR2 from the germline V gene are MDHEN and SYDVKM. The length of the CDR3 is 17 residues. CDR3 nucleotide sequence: TGTGCCAGCAGTTTTTTTGGTGGAGGGGGTAACACCGGGGAGCTGTTTTTT. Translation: CASSFFGGGGNTGELFF.

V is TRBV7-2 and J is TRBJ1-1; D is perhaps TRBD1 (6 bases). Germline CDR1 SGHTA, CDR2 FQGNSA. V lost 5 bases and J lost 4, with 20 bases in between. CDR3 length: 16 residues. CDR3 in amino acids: CASSLGVTGASTEAFF. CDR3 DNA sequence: TGTGCCAGCAGCCTGGGGGTGACGGGGGCGAGCACTGAAGCTTTCTTT. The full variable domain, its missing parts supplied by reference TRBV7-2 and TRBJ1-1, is GAGVSQSPSNKVTEKGKDVELRCDPISGHTALYWYRQSLGQGLEFLIYFQGNSAPDKSGLPSDRFSAERTGGSVSTLTIQRTQQEDSAVYLCASSLGVTGASTEAFFGQGTRLTVV.

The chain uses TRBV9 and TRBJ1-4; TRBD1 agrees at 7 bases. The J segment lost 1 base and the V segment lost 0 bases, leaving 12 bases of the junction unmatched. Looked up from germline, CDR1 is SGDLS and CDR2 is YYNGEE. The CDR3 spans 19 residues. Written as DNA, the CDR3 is TGTGCCAGCAGCGTAGAAGGGACAGCCTTATTCCTAACTAATGAAAAACTGTTTTTT. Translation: CASSVEGTALFLTNEKLFF.

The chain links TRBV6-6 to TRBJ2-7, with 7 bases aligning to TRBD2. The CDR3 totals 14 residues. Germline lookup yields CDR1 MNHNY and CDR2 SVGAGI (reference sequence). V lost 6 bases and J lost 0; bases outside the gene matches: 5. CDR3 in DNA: TGTGCCAGCAGCCAAAGCGGGGTCTCCTACGAGCAGTACTTC. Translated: CASSQSGVSYEQYF.

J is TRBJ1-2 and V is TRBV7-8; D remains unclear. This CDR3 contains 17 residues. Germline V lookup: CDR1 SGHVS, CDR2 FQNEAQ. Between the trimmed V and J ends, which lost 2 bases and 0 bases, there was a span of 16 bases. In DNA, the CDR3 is TGTGCCAGCAGCTTAAGGATTGGACGGCAAGCTAACTATGGCTACACCTTC. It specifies CASSLRIGRQANYGYTF.

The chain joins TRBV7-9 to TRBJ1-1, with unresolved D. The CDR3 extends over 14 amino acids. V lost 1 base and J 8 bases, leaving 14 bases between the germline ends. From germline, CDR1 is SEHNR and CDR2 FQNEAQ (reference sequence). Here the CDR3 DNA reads TGTGCCAGCAGCTTAGATGGGGTTAGGAGGGAAGCTTTCTTT. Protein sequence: CASSLDGVRREAFF.

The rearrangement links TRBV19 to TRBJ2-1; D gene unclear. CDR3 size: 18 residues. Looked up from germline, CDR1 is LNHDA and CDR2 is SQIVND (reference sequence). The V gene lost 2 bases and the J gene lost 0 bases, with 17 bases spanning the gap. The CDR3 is CASSILRGYKSSYNEQFF. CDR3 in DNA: TGTGCCAGTAGTATATTAAGAGGATACAAGAGCTCCTACAATGAGCAGTTCTTC.

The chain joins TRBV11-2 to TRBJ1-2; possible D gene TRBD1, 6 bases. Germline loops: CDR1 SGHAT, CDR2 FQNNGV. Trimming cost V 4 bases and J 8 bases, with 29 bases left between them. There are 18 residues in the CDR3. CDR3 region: CASSSPKDSSPSLKGYTF. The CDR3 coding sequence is TGTGCCAGCAGCTCCCCCAAGGACAGTTCCCCTTCTTTGAAGGGCTACACCTTC.

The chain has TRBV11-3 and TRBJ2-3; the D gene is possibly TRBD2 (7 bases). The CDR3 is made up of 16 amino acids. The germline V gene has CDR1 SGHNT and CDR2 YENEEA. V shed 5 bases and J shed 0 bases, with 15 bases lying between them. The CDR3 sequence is CASSPHGGASTDTQYF. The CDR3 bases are TGTGCCAGCAGCCCCCATGGGGGGGCTAGCACAGATACGCAGTATTTT.

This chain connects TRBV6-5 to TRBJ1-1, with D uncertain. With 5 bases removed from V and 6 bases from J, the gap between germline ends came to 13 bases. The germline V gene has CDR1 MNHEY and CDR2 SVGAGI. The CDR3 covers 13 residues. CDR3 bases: TGTGCCAGCAGTATATTAGACGCGGCTGAAGCTTTCTTT. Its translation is CASSILDAAEAFF.

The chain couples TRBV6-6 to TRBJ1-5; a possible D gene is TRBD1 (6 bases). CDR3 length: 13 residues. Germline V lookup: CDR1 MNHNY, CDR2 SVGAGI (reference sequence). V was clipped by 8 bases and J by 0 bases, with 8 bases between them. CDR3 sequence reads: CASVDSSNQPQHF. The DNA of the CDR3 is TGTGCCAGCGTGGACAGTAGCAATCAGCCCCAGCATTTT.